Here is one T cell receptor (beta chain) with its context. Its specific antigen is unknown. Within one base of it there is no much larger clone, and no base qualities were kept. RNA was extracted using the RNeasy kit, and about 0.45 to 1 ug of the RNA was reverse transcribed with random hexamers. The immunoSEQ multiplex PCR assay, which covers 54 Vbeta and 13 Jbeta segments, was used to amplify TCR beta CDR3 regions. PCR amplification bias was corrected using a synthetic template baseline for primer optimization and computational correction. The authors' analysis ran thus. Only productive sequences were kept, with reads annotated to V, D and J genes according to IMGT and analyzed in immunoSEQ Analyzer. To calculate clonality, Shannon entropy was normalized by log2 of the number of productive unique sequences and then subtracted from one. For each patient and control, public and private clones were evaluated within the 100 most prevalent clones. Susac-specific clones were defined as absent from healthy and MS cohorts, 850 to 1,300 published viral clones and other ImmuneACCESS disease sequences. Using fastp at Q25 and MiXCR, TCRdb reprocessed the public reads and kept productive beta chains. Merged by CDR3 protein, the rows form single entries marked with the most common genes and DNA. The V and J calls follow TCRdb's processing rather than the paper's. For this sample there are about 150,000 distinct CDR3 sequences; less than 97% appear just once. The ten largest clones add up to 0.13% to 0.15% of the sample.

V and J are truncated by 3 bases and 1 base respectively, leaving an intervening sequence of 16 bases. Reading the germline V gene gives CDR1 SQVTM and CDR2 ANQGSEA. The CDR3, from cysteine to phenylalanine, totals 16 residues. Only the CDR3 region is kept as DNA, spanning 48 bases read in frame from base 1. Peripheral blood CD8+ and CD4+ T cells from healthy donors, Susac syndrome patients and multiple sclerosis patients were profiled by high-throughput TCR beta sequencing. The multiple sclerosis controls were treatment-naive patients who had stable or active relapsing-remitting disease and met the revised McDonald criteria. CD8+ TEMRA cells were enriched by FACS, while bulk CD8+ and CD4+ T cells were purified by magnetic negative isolation. Blood was collected in EDTA tubes and processed within 24 hours, with PBMCs isolated through density gradient centrifugation. PBMCs destined for TCR sequencing were cryopreserved in liquid nitrogen and later thawed in a 37 °C water bath. The sorted or isolated CD4+, CD8+ and CD8+ TEMRA cells reached a purity of at least 90%.

These data are taken from a study of CD8 T cells in Susac syndrome (dated 2019 in TCRdb). At the level of the whole study: Whether CD8+ T cell activation and differentiation in Susac syndrome was antigen driven was tested using repertoire sequencing. The study compared CD8+ T cell repertoire clonality among 11 to 12 healthy donors, about 14 Susac syndrome patients and about 16 multiple sclerosis patients. Study-wide conclusions, independent of this receptor: The TCR sequencing and HLA analysis was acknowledged to have included a relatively small number of individuals.

Sequenced material: CD8+ T cells from PBMCs. The receptor was derived from a human donor with multiple sclerosis. The rearrangement joined TRBV29-1 to TRBJ2-1, with no reliable assignment of the D segment. CDR3 sequence: CSVEPYFVGSYNEQFF. DNA sequence: TGCAGCGTTGAGCCCTATTTTGTCGGGTCCTACAATGAGCAGTTCTTC.